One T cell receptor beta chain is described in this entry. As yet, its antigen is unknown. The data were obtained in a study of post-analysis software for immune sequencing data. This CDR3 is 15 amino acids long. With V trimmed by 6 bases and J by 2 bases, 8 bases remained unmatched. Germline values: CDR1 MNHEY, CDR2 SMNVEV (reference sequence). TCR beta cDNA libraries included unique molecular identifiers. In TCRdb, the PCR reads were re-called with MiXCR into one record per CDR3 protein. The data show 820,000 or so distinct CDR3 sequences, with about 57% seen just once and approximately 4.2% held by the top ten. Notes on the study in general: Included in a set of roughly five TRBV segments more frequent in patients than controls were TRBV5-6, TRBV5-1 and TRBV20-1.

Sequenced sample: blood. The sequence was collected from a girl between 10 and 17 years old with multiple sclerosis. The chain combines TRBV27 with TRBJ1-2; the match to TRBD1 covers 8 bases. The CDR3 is CASSAGQGLNYGYTF. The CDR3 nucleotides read TGTGCCAGCAGCGCCGGACAGGGACTCAACTATGGCTACACCTTC.